The 32 T cell receptor beta chains below come from one sample, sequenced in a study of blood T cell repertoires in COVID-19. Using immunoSEQ multiplex PCR, the repertoire was profiled, and TCRdb retains in-frame clones only, with some absent. This sample has 85,000 to 110,000 clones; about 85% occur once, and the top ten carry approximately 3%. The sample was peripheral blood. These receptors all stem from a man aged 45-60 years in a cohort sampled during active COVID-19.

This clone showed up just once. The chain is built from TRBV2 and TRBJ2-3; 8 bases line up with TRBD2. With 8 bases clipped from V and 2 bases from J, the junction kept 9 bases outside the gene matches. The CDR3 spans 15 residues. Germline lookup yields CDR1 SNHLY and CDR2 FYNNEI. Written as DNA, the CDR3 is TGTGCCAGCCGGCGGGGACTAGAGGTCACAGATACGCAGTATTTT. Protein: CASRRGLEVTDTQYF.

The chain combines TRBV7-9 with TRBJ2-7; possibly TRBD2 for D (7 bases). In germline, CDR1 is SEHNR, CDR2 FQNEAQ (reference sequence). V lost 4 bases, J lost 6 bases, and 25 bases lay in between. The CDR3 is made up of 17 amino acids. The CDR3 DNA follows: TGTGCCAGCAGCTCGACGAAAAGGGGGGGAACCGCCCTCGAGCAGTACTTC. This codes for CASSSTKRGGTALEQYF.

Here the CDR3 reads CARGDTTGTGTGELFF. The CDR3, as DNA: TGTGCCAGAGGTGATACTACAGGGACAGGGACCGGGGAGCTGTTTTTT. The J gene is TRBJ2-2, the V gene TRBV5-3; 9 nucleotides match TRBD1. TRBV5-3 is an open reading frame, and its role is uncertain. The CDR3 loop spans 16 amino acids. The V gene end was trimmed by 7 bases and the J gene end by 5 bases; junction bases not matched to a gene: 12.

This clone has just one count. CDR3 coding DNA: TGTGCCAGCAGCTTCCGGACAGGAGCAGACACCGGGGAGCTGTTTTTT. Encoded protein: CASSFRTGADTGELFF. The V gene is TRBV9, the J gene TRBJ2-2; 7 bases fit TRBD1. Germline V gene data show CDR1 as SGDLS and CDR2 as YYNGEE. This CDR3 contains 16 residues. Germline trimming cut 4 bases from V and 3 bases from J; bases unmatched to any gene: 9.

The rearrangement joins TRBV15 to TRBJ1-1; 8 bases agree with TRBD1. Trimming removed 3 bases from V and 0 bases from J; junction bases left unmatched: 12. This CDR3 has 18 residues. Looked up from germline, CDR1 is LNHNV and CDR2 is YYDKDF (reference sequence). The CDR3 DNA reads TGTGCCACCAGCAGGGTGGACGGGACAGGTTTAATGAACACTGAAGCTTTCTTT. Its translation: CATSRVDGTGLMNTEAFF. Full variable domain (rest looked up from reference TRBV15 and TRBJ1-1): DAMVIQNPRYQVTQFGKPVTLSCSQTLNHNVMYWYQQKSSQAPKLLFHYYDKDFNNEADTPDNFQSRRPNTSFCFLDIRSPGLGDTAMYLCATSRVDGTGLMNTEAFFGQGTRLTVV.

V usage is TRBV5-5 and J usage is TRBJ2-7; 8 nucleotides align to TRBD1. Germline values: CDR1 SGHKS, CDR2 YYEKEE (reference sequence). After removal of 4 bases from V and 4 bases from J, the junction contained 7 bases not matched to a gene. CDR3 length: 14 residues. This chain's CDR3 is CASSPRQGLYEQYF. As DNA, the CDR3 is TGTGCCAGCAGCCCAAGACAGGGGTTATACGAGCAGTACTTC.

The chain is built from TRBV9 and TRBJ2-1, with TRBD2 identical over 8 bases. V dropped 3 bases and J dropped 9; count of bases not matched to a gene: 11. The CDR3 is 15 amino acids. The germline CDR1 and CDR2 sequences are SGDLS and YYNGEE. The CDR3 region has the DNA TGTGCCAGCAGCGGTAGCGGGGTCCCCCAGGGTGAGCAGTTCTTC. Translated: CASSGSGVPQGEQFF. Drawing the rest from reference TRBV9 and TRBJ2-1, the complete variable domain is DSGVTQTPKHLITATGQRVTLRCSPRSGDLSVYWYQQSLDQGLQFLIQYYNGEERAKGNILERFSAQQFPDLHSELNLSSLELGDSALYFCASSGSGVPQGEQFFGPGTRLTVL.

The rearrangement uses TRBV13 and TRBJ1-2; tentative D call: TRBD1 (6 bases). In germline, CDR1 is PRHDT, CDR2 FYEKMQ (reference sequence). The CDR3 length is 16 residues. Between the trimmed V and J ends, which lost 0 bases and 5 bases, there was a span of 16 bases. The CDR3 DNA sequence: TGTGCCAGCAGCTTAGGATTCGGGGGAGGGGGATATGGCTACACCTTC. Encoded protein: CASSLGFGGGGYGYTF.

This clone appeared once. The rearrangement joins TRBV5-5 to TRBJ1-5; TRBD1 is a possible D gene (5 bases). This CDR3 has 15 amino acids. V shed 0 bases and J shed 5 bases, with 12 bases lying between them. The germline V gene encodes CDR1 SGHKS and CDR2 YYEKEE (reference sequence). Here the CDR3 reads CASSLAPTEDQPQHF. The CDR3 nucleotides read TGTGCCAGCAGCTTGGCCCCGACAGAAGATCAGCCCCAGCATTTT.

In its sample, this clone was seen once. The chain couples TRBV15 to TRBJ2-7; 8 positions agree with TRBD1. V was clipped by 4 bases and J by 2 bases; unmatched bases: 10. Germline assignment: CDR1 LNHNV and CDR2 YYDKDF (reference sequence). The CDR3 has 16 amino acids. CDR3: CATSTSGGQGTYEQYV. In DNA, the CDR3 is TGTGCCACCAGCACATCCGGAGGACAGGGAACCTACGAGCAGTACGTC.

The chain joins TRBV18 to TRBJ1-5, with 8 nucleotides matching TRBD1. This CDR3 is built from 14 residues. Germline V gene data show CDR1 as KGHSH and CDR2 as LQKENI. The V and J ends lost 6 bases and 0 bases, in that order; junction bases with no gene match: 1. The CDR3 DNA is TGTGCCAGCTCCAGGGGGCTTAGCAATCAGCCCCAGCATTTT. Translating gives CASSRGLSNQPQHF.

The J gene is TRBJ2-3, the V gene TRBV24-1, with a possible D match to TRBD1 (5 bases). Deletions cut 0 bases from V and 10 bases from J, with 16 bases between. Germline CDR1 reads KGHDR; CDR2 reads SFDVKD. This CDR3 has 15 residues. The DNA of the CDR3 is TGTGCCACCAGTGATTTGGGCGCCCAGGGTCGAGCGCAGTATTTT. It encodes CATSDLGAQGRAQYF.

The chain is built from TRBV4-2 and TRBJ2-5, with a possible D match to TRBD2 (5 bases). Germline V gene lookup returns CDR1 LGHNA and CDR2 YNFKEQ. V lost 4 bases and J 1 base, leaving 10 bases between the germline ends. The CDR3 loop spans 14 amino acids. Written as DNA, the CDR3 is TGTGCCAGCAGCCCTAGCTGGGTCCAAGAGACCCAGTACTTC. Amino acid sequence: CASSPSWVQETQYF.

The rearrangement links TRBV9 to TRBJ2-1; 12 bases agree with TRBD2. V lost 3 bases and J lost 10; bases outside the gene matches: 8. Germline loops: CDR1 SGDLS, CDR2 YYNGEE. This CDR3 region has 15 residues. CDR3 region: CASSASLAGGREQFF. The CDR3 DNA sequence: TGTGCCAGCAGCGCTTCCCTAGCGGGGGGGCGGGAGCAGTTCTTC.

This chain uses TRBV9 with TRBJ2-3; 12 bases align to TRBD2. This CDR3 region has 18 residues. CDR1 is SGDLS, CDR2 YYNGEE, per germline. After removal of 4 bases from V and 5 bases from J, the junction contained 14 bases not matched to a gene. CDR3 sequence (DNA): TGTGCCAGCAGCCCCCCGGGTCTAGCGGGGGGGCCGCAAGATACGCAGTATTTT. This translates into CASSPPGLAGGPQDTQYF. The full variable domain, rest sourced from reference TRBV9 and TRBJ2-3, is DSGVTQTPKHLITATGQRVTLRCSPRSGDLSVYWYQQSLDQGLQFLIQYYNGEERAKGNILERFSAQQFPDLHSELNLSSLELGDSALYFCASSPPGLAGGPQDTQYFGPGTRLTVL.

The J gene is TRBJ1-6, the V gene TRBV3-1 (or the pseudogene TRBV3-2); 8 bases are shared with TRBD1. V dropped 4 bases and J dropped 5; count of bases not matched to a gene: 1. Germline-derived CDR1 and CDR2 are LGHDT and YNNKEL (reference sequence). CDR3 length equals 14 residues. The CDR3: CASSPGQDNSPLHF. The DNA of the CDR3 is TGTGCCAGCAGCCCGGGACAGGATAATTCACCCCTCCACTTT.

The CDR3 region is CASTHTGDYGYTF. The CDR3 DNA reads TGTGCCAGCACTCACACAGGGGACTATGGCTACACCTTC. V usage is TRBV28 and J usage is TRBJ1-2; 7 bases are shared with TRBD1. The CDR3 contains 13 residues. With 7 bases clipped from V and 3 bases from J, the junction kept 5 bases outside the gene matches. CDR1 MDHEN and CDR2 SYDVKM come from the germline V gene.

V usage is TRBV15 and J usage is TRBJ2-2; TRBD2 agrees at 11 bases. Germline loops: CDR1 LNHNV, CDR2 YYDKDF (reference sequence). This CDR3 has 17 amino acids. Trimming cost V 3 bases and J 6 bases; bases outside gene matches: 9. CDR3: CATSRIAGGLSAGELFF. CDR3 coding DNA: TGTGCCACCAGCAGGATAGCGGGGGGGCTGTCGGCCGGGGAGCTGTTTTTT.

The rearrangement joins TRBV5-4 to TRBJ1-1; tentative D call: TRBD1 (6 bases). The CDR3 runs 14 residues. CDR1 SGHNT and CDR2 YYREEE come from the germline V gene (reference sequence). V was trimmed by 0 bases and J by 1 base, leaving 7 bases between them. The DNA for the CDR3 is TGTGCCAGCAGCTTGGTGGGACAGAACACTGAAGCTTTCTTT. This codes for CASSLVGQNTEAFF.

The V and J genes are TRBV7-8 and TRBJ2-3; 9 positions agree with TRBD1. The CDR3 runs 15 residues. Per the germline V gene, CDR1 is SGHVS and CDR2 is FQNEAQ. V shed 6 bases and J 2 bases; nucleotides not matched to a gene: 6. CDR3 protein: CASRQDRGTTDTQYF. For the CDR3, the DNA is TGTGCCAGCAGACAGGACAGGGGAACCACAGATACGCAGTATTTT. Together with reference TRBV7-8 and TRBJ2-3, the CDR3 gives the full variable domain: GAGVSQSPRYKVAKRGQDVALRCDPISGHVSLFWYQQALGQGPEFLTYFQNEAQLDKSGLPSDRFFAERPEGSVSTLKIQRTQQEDSAVYLCASRQDRGTTDTQYFGPGTRLTVL.

V usage is TRBV4-2 and J usage is TRBJ2-7; 12 bases are shared with TRBD2. CDR1 is LGHNA, CDR2 YNFKEQ, per germline. The CDR3 contains 15 residues. V trimming: 0 bases; J trimming: 5 bases; junction bases outside the gene matches: 2. The CDR3 nucleotides read TGTGCCAGCAGCCAAGAAACTAGCGGGGGGCACGAGCAGTACTTC. Its protein is CASSQETSGGHEQYF.

This chain joins TRBV7-2 and TRBJ1-1, with a possible D match to TRBD1 (6 bases). Germline CDR1 SGHTA, CDR2 FQGNSA. The CDR3 has 14 residues. V gave up 3 bases and J gave up 5 bases, with 13 bases separating them. The CDR3 sequence: CASSFGRGGTEAFF. The DNA of the CDR3 is TGTGCCAGCAGCTTCGGCAGGGGTGGGACTGAAGCTTTCTTT. The full variable domain, rest sourced from reference TRBV7-2 and TRBJ1-1, is GAGVSQSPSNKVTEKGKDVELRCDPISGHTALYWYRQSLGQGLEFLIYFQGNSAPDKSGLPSDRFSAERTGGSVSTLTIQRTQQEDSAVYLCASSFGRGGTEAFFGQGTRLTVV.

V is TRBV27 and J is TRBJ1-6; the match to TRBD1 covers 10 bases. Germline V gene sequence: CDR1 MNHEY, CDR2 SMNVEV (reference sequence). This CDR3 has 18 residues. The ends lost 6 bases at V and 1 base at J; junction bases unmatched: 9. CDR3 sequence (DNA): TGTGCCAGCAGCACCTTACCGGGACAGGGGTCCTATAATTCACCCCTCCACTTT. Translated, it gives CASSTLPGQGSYNSPLHF.

This clone was counted a single time. This chain joins TRBV29-1 and TRBJ2-4; D perhaps matches TRBD2 (5 bases). V was pared by 6 bases and J by 7 bases, with 10 bases between. CDR3 length: 11 residues. Germline V gives CDR1 SQVTM, CDR2 ANQGSEA. The CDR3 DNA is TGCAGCGTGGGAGAAGGGAACATTCAGTACTTC. This gives the protein CSVGEGNIQYF.

V and J are TRBV10-1 and TRBJ2-7; possible D gene TRBD1, 5 bases. V was cut by 3 bases and J by 3 bases, with 12 bases left in between. The CDR3 extends over 14 amino acids. Germline assignment: CDR1 WNHNN and CDR2 SYGVQD (reference sequence). CDR3 protein: CASSDGAVDYEQYV. The DNA for the CDR3 is TGCGCCAGCAGTGATGGGGCAGTTGACTACGAGCAGTACGTC.

The chain links TRBV2 to TRBJ1-3, with D perhaps TRBD1 (5 bases). Trimming took off 9 bases at V and 0 bases at J, with 15 bases between the two ends. CDR3 length: 15 amino acids. Germline V gives CDR1 SNHLY, CDR2 FYNNEI. CDR3 residues: CASGGSSSSGNTIYF. Written as DNA, the CDR3 is TGTGCCAGTGGGGGGTCAAGCAGCTCTGGAAACACCATATATTTT.

The CDR3: CASRRRTGQGFDTQYF. The CDR3 region has the DNA TGTGCCAGCAGACGAAGGACCGGACAGGGATTCGATACGCAGTATTTT. V usage is TRBV2 and J usage is TRBJ2-3; TRBD1 matches at 8 bases. Germline CDR1 is SNHLY and CDR2 is FYNNEI. CDR3 size: 16 residues. V dropped 6 bases and J dropped 6; count of bases not matched to a gene: 14.

The chain joins TRBV4-2 to TRBJ2-7, with D maybe TRBD1 (7 bases). V was cut by 3 bases and J by 2 bases, with 14 bases left in between. Germline CDR1 and CDR2: LGHNA and YNFKEQ. This CDR3 spans 15 amino acids. Here the CDR3 DNA reads TGTGCCAGCAGCCAGGTCCAGGGGGGCCCCTACGAGCAGTACTTC. This encodes CASSQVQGGPYEQYF.

The chain combines TRBV2 with TRBJ2-7, with 7 bases lining up with TRBD2. Trimming took 5 bases from V and 4 from J; bases not matched to a gene: 8. The CDR3 has 14 residues. Per germline, CDR1 SNHLY and CDR2 FYNNEI. The CDR3 coding sequence is TGTGCCAGCAGTCCCGTGGGGGGGGATTACGAGCAGTACGTC. It encodes CASSPVGGDYEQYV.

The rearrangement joins TRBV5-1 to TRBJ2-3, with D possibly matching TRBD2 (6 bases). The V gene's germline CDR1 is SGHRS and CDR2 YFSETQ. This CDR3 spans 17 amino acids. Trimming shortened V by 3 bases and J by 6 bases, and 23 bases separated the two germline ends. The CDR3 region is CASSSGRRGPSRDTQYF. CDR3 nucleotides: TGCGCCAGCAGCTCAGGGAGGCGGGGCCCCTCAAGGGATACGCAGTATTTT.

This chain links TRBV25-1 with TRBJ2-5; 7 bases align to TRBD2. The germline gives CDR1 MGHDK, CDR2 SYGVNS. With V trimmed by 10 bases and J by 4 bases, 9 bases remained unmatched. The CDR3 spans 13 residues. For the CDR3, the DNA is TGTGCCACCGTCCCAGCGGGGAGAGAGACCCAGTACTTC. This codes for CATVPAGRETQYF.

The V gene is TRBV2, the J gene TRBJ1-1; tentative D call: TRBD1 (5 bases). V lost 4 bases to trimming and J lost 7 bases, with 13 bases between them. This CDR3 region has 13 residues. The V gene's germline CDR1 is SNHLY and CDR2 FYNNEI. The CDR3, as DNA: TGTGCCAGCAGTGTGACAGTCGGCTTTGAAGCTTTCTTT. Translating it yields CASSVTVGFEAFF.